This TCR beta chain was obtained from a study of blood T cell repertoires in COVID-19. Whole-study context: The United States, Italy and Spain provided the acute and convalescent COVID-19 samples. From T cells, B-cell-depleted T cells, or PBMCs came the material, which was cDNA or gDNA.

Study processing details: Counts of nucleated cells, estimated from reference gene primer amplification, were obtained. Sequencing used immunoSEQ multiplex PCR; TCRdb keeps in-frame clones, though not all of them. The V and J calls and clone size are taken from that table; D and trimming were inferred from the DNA. The profile shows about 370,000 clones, roughly 90% of them singletons. The Seattle site enrolled patients during active infection and followed them longitudinally. Specimen: peripheral blood. This TCR was recovered from a woman in her twenties or thirties with COVID-19, enrolled during active disease.

The CDR3 nucleotides are TGTGCCAGCAGCATAAATCAGGGGAGTGAGCAGTTCTTC. Protein sequence: CASSINQGSEQFF. This chain links TRBV7-6 with TRBJ2-1, with TRBD1 as a possible D gene (6 bases). The CDR3 runs 13 residues. Trimming cost V 5 bases and J 9 bases, with 14 bases left between them. The germline gives CDR1 SGHVS, CDR2 FNYEAQ.